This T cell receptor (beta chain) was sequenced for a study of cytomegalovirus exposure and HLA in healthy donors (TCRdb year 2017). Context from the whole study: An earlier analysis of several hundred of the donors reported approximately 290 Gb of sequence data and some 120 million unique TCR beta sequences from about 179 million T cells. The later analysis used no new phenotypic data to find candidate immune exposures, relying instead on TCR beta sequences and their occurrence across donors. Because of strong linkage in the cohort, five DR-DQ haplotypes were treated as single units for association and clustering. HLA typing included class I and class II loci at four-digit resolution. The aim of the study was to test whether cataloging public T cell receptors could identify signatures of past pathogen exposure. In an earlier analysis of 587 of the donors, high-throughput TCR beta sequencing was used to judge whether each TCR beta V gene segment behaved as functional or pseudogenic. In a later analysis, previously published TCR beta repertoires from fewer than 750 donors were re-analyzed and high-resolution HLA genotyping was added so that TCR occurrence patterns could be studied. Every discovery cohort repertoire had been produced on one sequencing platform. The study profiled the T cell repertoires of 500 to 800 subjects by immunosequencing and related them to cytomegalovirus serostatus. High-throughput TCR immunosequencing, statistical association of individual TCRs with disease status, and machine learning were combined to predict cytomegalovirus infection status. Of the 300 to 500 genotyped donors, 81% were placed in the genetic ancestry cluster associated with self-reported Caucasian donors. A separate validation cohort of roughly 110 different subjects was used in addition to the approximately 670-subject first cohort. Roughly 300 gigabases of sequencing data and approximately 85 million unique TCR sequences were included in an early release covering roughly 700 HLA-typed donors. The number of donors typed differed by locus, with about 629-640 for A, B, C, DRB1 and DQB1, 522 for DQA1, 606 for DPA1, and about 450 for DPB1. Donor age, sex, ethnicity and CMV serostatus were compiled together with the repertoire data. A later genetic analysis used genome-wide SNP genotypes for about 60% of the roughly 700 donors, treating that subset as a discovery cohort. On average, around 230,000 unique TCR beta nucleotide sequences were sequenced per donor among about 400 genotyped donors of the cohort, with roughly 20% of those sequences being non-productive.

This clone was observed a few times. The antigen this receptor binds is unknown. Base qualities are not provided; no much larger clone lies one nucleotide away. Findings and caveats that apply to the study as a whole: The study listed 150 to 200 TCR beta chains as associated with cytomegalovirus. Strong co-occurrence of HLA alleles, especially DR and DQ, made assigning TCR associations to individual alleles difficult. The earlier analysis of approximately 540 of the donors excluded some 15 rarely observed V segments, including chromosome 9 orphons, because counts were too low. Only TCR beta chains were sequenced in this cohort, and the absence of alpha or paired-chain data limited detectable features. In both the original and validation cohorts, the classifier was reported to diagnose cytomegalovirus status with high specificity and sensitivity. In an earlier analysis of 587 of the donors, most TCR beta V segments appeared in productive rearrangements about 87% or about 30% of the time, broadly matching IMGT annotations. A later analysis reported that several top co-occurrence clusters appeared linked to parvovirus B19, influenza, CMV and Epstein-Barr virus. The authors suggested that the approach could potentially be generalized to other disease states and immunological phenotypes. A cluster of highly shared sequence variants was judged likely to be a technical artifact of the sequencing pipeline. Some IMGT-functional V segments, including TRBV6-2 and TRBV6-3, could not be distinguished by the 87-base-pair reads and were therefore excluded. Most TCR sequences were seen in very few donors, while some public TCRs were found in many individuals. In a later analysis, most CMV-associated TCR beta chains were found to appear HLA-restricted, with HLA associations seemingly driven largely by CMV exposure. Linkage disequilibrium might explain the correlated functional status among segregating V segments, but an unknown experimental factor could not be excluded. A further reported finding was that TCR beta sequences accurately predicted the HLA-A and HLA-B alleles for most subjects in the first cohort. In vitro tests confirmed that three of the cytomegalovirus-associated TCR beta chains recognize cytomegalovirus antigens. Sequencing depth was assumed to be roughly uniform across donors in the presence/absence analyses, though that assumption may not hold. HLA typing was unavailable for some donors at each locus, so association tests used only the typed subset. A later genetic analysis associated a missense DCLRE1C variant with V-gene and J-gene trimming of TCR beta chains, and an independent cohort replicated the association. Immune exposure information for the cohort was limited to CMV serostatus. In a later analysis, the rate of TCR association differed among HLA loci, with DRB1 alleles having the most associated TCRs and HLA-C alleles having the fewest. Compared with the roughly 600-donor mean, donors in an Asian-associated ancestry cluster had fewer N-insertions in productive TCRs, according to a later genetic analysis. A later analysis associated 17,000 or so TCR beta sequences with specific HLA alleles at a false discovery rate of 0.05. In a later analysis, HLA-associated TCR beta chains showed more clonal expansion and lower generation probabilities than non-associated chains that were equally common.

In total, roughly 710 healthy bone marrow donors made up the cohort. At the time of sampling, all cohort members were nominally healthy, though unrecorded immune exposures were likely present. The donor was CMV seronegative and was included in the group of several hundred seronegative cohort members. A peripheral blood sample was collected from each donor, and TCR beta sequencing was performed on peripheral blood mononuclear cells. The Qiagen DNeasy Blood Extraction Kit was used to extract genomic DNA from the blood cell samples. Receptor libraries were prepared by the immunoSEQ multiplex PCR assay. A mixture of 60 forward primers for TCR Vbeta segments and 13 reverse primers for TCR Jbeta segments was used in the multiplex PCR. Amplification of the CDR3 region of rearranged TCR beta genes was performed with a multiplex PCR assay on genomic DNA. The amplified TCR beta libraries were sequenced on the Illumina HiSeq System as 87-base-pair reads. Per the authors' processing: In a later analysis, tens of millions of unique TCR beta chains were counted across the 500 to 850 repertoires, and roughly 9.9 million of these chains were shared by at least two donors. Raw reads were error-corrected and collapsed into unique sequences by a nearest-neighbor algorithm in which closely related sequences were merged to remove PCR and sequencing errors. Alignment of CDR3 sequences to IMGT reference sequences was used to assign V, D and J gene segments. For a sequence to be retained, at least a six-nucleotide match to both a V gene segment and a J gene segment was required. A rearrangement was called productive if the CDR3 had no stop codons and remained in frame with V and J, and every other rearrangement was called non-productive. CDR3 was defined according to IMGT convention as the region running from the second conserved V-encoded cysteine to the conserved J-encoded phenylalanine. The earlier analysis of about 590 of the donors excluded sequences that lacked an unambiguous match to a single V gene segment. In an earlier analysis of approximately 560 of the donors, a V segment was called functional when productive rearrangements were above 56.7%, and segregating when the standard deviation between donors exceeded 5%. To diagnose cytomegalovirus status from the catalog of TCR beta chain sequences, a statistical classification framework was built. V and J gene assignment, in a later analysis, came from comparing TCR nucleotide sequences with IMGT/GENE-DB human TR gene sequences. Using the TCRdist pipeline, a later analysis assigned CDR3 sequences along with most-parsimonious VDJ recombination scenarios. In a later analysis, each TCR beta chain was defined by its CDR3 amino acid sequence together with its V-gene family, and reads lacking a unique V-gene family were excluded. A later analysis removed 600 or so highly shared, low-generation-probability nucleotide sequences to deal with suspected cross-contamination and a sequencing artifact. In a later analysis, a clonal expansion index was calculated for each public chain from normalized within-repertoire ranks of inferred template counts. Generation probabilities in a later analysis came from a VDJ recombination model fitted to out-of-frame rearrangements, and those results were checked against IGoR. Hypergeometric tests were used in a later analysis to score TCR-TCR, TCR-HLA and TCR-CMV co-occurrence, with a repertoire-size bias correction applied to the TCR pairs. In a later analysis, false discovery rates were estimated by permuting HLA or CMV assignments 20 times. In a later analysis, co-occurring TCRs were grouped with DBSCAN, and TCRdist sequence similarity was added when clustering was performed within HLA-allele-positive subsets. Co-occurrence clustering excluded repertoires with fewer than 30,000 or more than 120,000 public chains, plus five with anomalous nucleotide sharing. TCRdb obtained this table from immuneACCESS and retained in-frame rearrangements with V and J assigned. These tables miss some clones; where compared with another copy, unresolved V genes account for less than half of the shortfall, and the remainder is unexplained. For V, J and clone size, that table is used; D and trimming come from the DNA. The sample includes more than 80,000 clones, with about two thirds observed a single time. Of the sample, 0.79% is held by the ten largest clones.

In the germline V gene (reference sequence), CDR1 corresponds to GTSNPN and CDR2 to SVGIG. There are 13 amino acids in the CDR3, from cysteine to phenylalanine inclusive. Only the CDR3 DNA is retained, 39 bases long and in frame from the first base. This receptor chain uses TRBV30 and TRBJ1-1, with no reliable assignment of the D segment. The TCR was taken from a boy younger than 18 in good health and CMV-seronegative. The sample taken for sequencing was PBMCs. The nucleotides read TGTGCTCTCATGGTGGGTGGGCCCACTGAAGCTTTCTTT. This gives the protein CALMVGGPTEAFF.